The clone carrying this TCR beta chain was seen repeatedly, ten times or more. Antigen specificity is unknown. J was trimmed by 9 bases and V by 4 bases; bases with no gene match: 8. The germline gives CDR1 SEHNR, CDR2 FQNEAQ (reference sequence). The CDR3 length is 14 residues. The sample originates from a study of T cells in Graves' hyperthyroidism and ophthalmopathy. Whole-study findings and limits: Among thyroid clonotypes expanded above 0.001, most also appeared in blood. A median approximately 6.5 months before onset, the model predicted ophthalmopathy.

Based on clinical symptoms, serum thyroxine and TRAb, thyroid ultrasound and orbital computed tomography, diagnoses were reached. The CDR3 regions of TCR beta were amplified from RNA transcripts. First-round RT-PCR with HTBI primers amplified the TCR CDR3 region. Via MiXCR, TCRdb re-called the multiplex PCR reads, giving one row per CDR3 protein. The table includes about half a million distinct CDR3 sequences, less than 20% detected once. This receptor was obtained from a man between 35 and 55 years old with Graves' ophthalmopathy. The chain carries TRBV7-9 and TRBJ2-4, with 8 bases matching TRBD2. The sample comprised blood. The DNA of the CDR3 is TGTGCCAGCAGCTCCCGGGGGGGCAGTGGCATTCAGTACTTC. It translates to CASSSRGGSGIQYF.